This T cell receptor (beta chain) came from a study of beta chain features in type 1 diabetes. The study, taken as a whole, reports: Among patients with Type 1 diabetes, TCRB CDR3s were moderately but significantly shorter in every one of the four CD4+ subsets.

Every isolated RNA sample was fully reverse transcribed, so sequencing captured expressed TCRB transcripts. Clones were read by immunoSEQ multiplex PCR, and TCRdb kept only the in-frame ones, dropping some. The table lists about 270,000 clones, around an eighth of them singletons. This clone was counted between two and nine times. Antigen specificity is unknown. From germline, CDR1 is SGHDN and CDR2 FVKESK. This CDR3 comprises 15 residues. Trimming cost V 1 base and J 5 bases; bases outside gene matches: 5. The V and J genes are TRBV14 and TRBJ2-7; 10 positions match TRBD2. This TCR was recovered from a young man with type 1 diabetes. The sequencing sample was made of naive CD4+ T cells from blood. DNA of the CDR3: TGTGCCAGCAGCCAAGGTCGACTAGCGGGCCACGAGCAGTACTTC. Its translation: CASSQGRLAGHEQYF.